This T cell receptor beta chain was identified during a study of cytomegalovirus exposure and HLA in healthy donors (dated by TCRdb to the late 2010s). Regarding the research as a whole: An earlier analysis of fewer than 750 of the donors reported around 280 Gb of sequence data and approximately 120 million unique TCR beta sequences obtained from some 170 million T cells. The number of typed donors differed by locus: roughly 629-640 for A, B, C, DRB1 and DQB1; 500 to 550 for DQA1; approximately 610 for DPA1; and some 450 for DPB1. Along with the roughly 670-subject first cohort, a separate validation cohort of roughly 110 different subjects was used. The aim of the study was to test whether cataloging public T cell receptors could identify signatures of past pathogen exposure. To predict cytomegalovirus infection status, the study brought together high-throughput TCR immunosequencing, statistical association of individual TCRs with disease status, and machine learning. Among approximately 370 genotyped donors of the cohort, an average of approximately 220,000 unique TCR beta nucleotide sequences was sequenced per donor, of which about 19% were non-productive. Of the roughly 420 genotyped donors, approximately 80% were placed in the genetic ancestry cluster associated with self-reported Caucasian donors. Five DR-DQ haplotypes were handled as single units for association and clustering, since linkage in the cohort was strong. A later analysis re-examined previously published TCR beta repertoires from hundreds of donors and added high-resolution HLA genotyping to investigate patterns of TCR occurrence. All discovery cohort repertoires had been generated on a single sequencing platform. The study used immunosequencing to profile the T cell repertoires of several hundred subjects and linked those repertoires to cytomegalovirus serostatus. Donor age, sex, ethnicity and CMV serostatus were compiled together with the repertoire data. The later analysis used no new phenotypic data to find candidate immune exposures, relying instead on TCR beta sequences and their occurrence across donors. An early release covering roughly 600 HLA-typed donors comprised 250 to 350 gigabases of sequencing data and 65 million to 100 million unique TCR sequences. An earlier analysis of 587 of the donors used high-throughput TCR beta sequencing to judge whether each TCR beta V gene segment behaved as functional or pseudogenic. In a later genetic analysis, genome-wide SNP genotypes for about three fifths of the roughly 670 donors were used, and that subset was treated as a discovery cohort. HLA typing included class I and class II loci at four-digit resolution.

Its CDR3 holds 15 amino acids, cysteine through phenylalanine. Left in the record is the CDR3 DNA by itself, 45 bases read in frame from the first base. As encoded in the germline V gene (reference sequence), CDR1 is SEHNR while CDR2 is FQNEAQ. The germline V end is reduced by 3 bases and the J end by 9 bases; junction bases left unmatched: 8. The cohort comprised around 700 healthy bone marrow donors. Cohort members were all nominally healthy when sampled, although unrecorded immune exposures were likely present. The donor was CMV seropositive and belonged to the group of 250 to 300 seropositive cohort members. A peripheral blood sample was collected from each donor, and TCR beta sequencing was performed on peripheral blood mononuclear cells. Genomic DNA was extracted from the blood cell samples with the Qiagen DNeasy Blood Extraction Kit. The study at large found these results: In both the original and validation cohorts, the classifier was reported to diagnose cytomegalovirus status with high specificity and sensitivity. Some IMGT-functional V segments, including TRBV6-2 and TRBV6-3, could not be distinguished by the 87-base-pair reads and were therefore excluded. In an earlier analysis of about 540 of the donors, most TCR beta V segments were observed in productive rearrangements about 90% or about 30% of the time, broadly matching IMGT annotations. In this cohort, only TCR beta chains were sequenced, and detectable features were limited by the absence of alpha or paired-chain data. A cluster of highly shared sequence variants was judged likely to be a technical artifact of the sequencing pipeline. In a later genetic analysis, fewer N-insertions in productive TCRs were reported among donors in an Asian-associated ancestry cluster than the approximately 630-donor mean. The earlier analysis of nearly 600 of the donors excluded approximately 17 rarely observed V segments, including chromosome 9 orphons, because counts were too low. Compared with equally common non-associated chains, HLA-associated TCR beta chains in a later analysis were more clonally expanded and had lower generation probabilities. In a later analysis, several top co-occurrence clusters were reported to appear linked to parvovirus B19, influenza, CMV and Epstein-Barr virus. Linkage disequilibrium might explain the correlated functional status among segregating V segments, but an unknown experimental factor could not be excluded. It was suggested by the authors that the approach could potentially be generalized to other disease states and immunological phenotypes. A few of the identified cytomegalovirus-associated TCR beta chains were confirmed in vitro to be specific for cytomegalovirus antigens. A total of roughly 160 TCR beta chains were listed by the study as associated with cytomegalovirus. According to a later analysis, most CMV-associated TCR beta chains appeared to be HLA-restricted, and the HLA associations seemed to be driven largely by CMV exposure. In a later analysis, TCR association rates were found to vary across HLA loci, with the most associated TCRs seen for DRB1 alleles and the fewest for HLA-C alleles. CMV serostatus was the only immune exposure information available for the cohort. While some public TCRs were present in many individuals, most TCR sequences turned up only very rarely across donors. Roughly uniform sequencing depth across donors was assumed in presence/absence analyses, although this assumption may not hold. In a later analysis, some 17,000 TCR beta sequences were associated with specific HLA alleles at a false discovery rate of 0.05. HLA typing was unavailable for some donors at each locus, so association tests used only the typed subset. A further reported finding was that TCR beta sequences accurately predicted the HLA-A and HLA-B alleles for most subjects in the first cohort. V-gene and J-gene trimming of TCR beta chains was associated with a missense DCLRE1C variant in a later genetic analysis, and the association was replicated in an independent cohort. Assigning TCR associations to individual alleles was difficult when HLA alleles, especially DR and DQ, strongly co-occurred.

The method behind the library was the immunoSEQ multiplex PCR assay. For the multiplex PCR, a mixture combining 60 forward primers for TCR Vbeta segments and 13 reverse primers for TCR Jbeta segments was used. A multiplex PCR assay on genomic DNA amplified the CDR3 region of rearranged TCR beta genes. The amplified TCR beta libraries were sequenced on the Illumina HiSeq System as 87-base-pair reads. The paper's processing steps were these. In a later analysis, roughly 80 million unique TCR beta chains were counted across the approximately 670 repertoires, and roughly 11 million of these chains were shared by at least two donors. Raw reads were error-corrected and collapsed into unique sequences with a nearest-neighbor algorithm that merged closely related sequences to remove PCR and sequencing errors. CDR3 sequences were aligned to IMGT reference sequences to assign V, D and J gene segments. For a sequence to be retained, a match of at least six nucleotides was required to both a V gene segment and a J gene segment. A rearrangement counted as productive if the CDR3 had no stop codons and remained in frame with V and J, and every other rearrangement counted as non-productive. Following IMGT convention, CDR3 was defined as the stretch from the second conserved V-encoded cysteine to the conserved J-encoded phenylalanine. In an earlier analysis of 587 of the donors, sequences lacking an unambiguous match to a single V gene segment were excluded. In an earlier analysis of some 590 of the donors, V segments were called functional above 56.7% productive rearrangements and were called segregating when the between-donor standard deviation exceeded 5%. To diagnose cytomegalovirus status from the catalog of TCR beta chain sequences, a statistical classification framework was built. V and J gene assignment, in a later analysis, came from comparing TCR nucleotide sequences with IMGT/GENE-DB human TR gene sequences. Using the TCRdist pipeline, a later analysis assigned CDR3 sequences along with most-parsimonious VDJ recombination scenarios. A later analysis defined each TCR beta chain by its CDR3 amino acid sequence plus V-gene family, and excluded reads lacking a unique V-gene family. To address suspected cross-contamination and a sequencing artifact, a later analysis removed around 590 highly shared, low-generation-probability nucleotide sequences. In a later analysis, a clonal expansion index for each public chain was calculated from normalized within-repertoire ranks of inferred template counts. Generation probabilities in a later analysis came from a VDJ recombination model fitted to out-of-frame rearrangements, and those results were checked against IGoR. In a later analysis, hypergeometric tests were used to score TCR-TCR, TCR-HLA and TCR-CMV co-occurrence, with a repertoire-size bias correction applied to TCR pairs. In a later analysis, false discovery rates were estimated by permuting HLA or CMV assignments 20 times. In a later analysis, co-occurring TCRs were grouped with DBSCAN, and TCRdist sequence similarity was added when clustering was performed within HLA-allele-positive subsets. For co-occurrence clustering, repertoires with fewer than 30,000 or more than 120,000 public chains were excluded, along with roughly 5 repertoires with anomalous nucleotide sharing. TCRdb took this table from immuneACCESS and kept in-frame rearrangements with V and J called. Such tables lack part of the clones; where checked against another copy, unresolved V genes explain under half of the gap, and the rest is unexplained. D and trimming were read from the DNA, whereas the V and J calls and clone size are those reported in that table. This sample holds 180,000 or so clones; 77% were observed only once. The top ten clones comprise about 4% of the sample.

Notes on this clone: It has no known antigen specificity. Base-call qualities are not available, and no considerably larger clone is one nucleotide away.

Recombination linked TRBV7-9 to TRBJ1-6, and TRBD1 aligns with 7 junction nucleotides. The source is a woman aged 60-75 years in good health and CMV-seropositive. The sequencing input was PBMCs. This receptor carries the CDR3 CASSFRDSGPSPLHF. The DNA sequence is as follows: TGTGCCAGCAGCTTCCGGGACAGCGGGCCTTCACCCCTCCACTTT.